Listed below are T cell receptor beta chains from one sample, sequenced in a study of shared clonotypes between healthy human individuals. TCRdb keeps only in-frame clones here, not all; method: immunoSEQ multiplex PCR. The sample lists 950,000 to 1,100,000 clones, about 80% occurring once. What was sequenced was memory CD4+ T cells sorted from blood. The receptors were gathered from a man aged 18 to 29 in good health. CDR3s include the opening cysteine and the closing phenylalanine or tryptophan. The D gene is left open where the match is weak. Not every row has a clone size; where given, it reads once, few, many or a size class.

>-|TRBV28|TRBJ2-5|-
CASSRRTGKETQYF
TGTGCCAGCAGTCGCCGAACGGGGAAGGAGACCCAGTACTTC
>TRBD1|TRBV5-5|TRBJ2-1|-
CASSRDSYNEQFF
TGTGCCAGCAGCAGGGACAGTTACAATGAGCAGTTCTTC
>-|TRBV6-1|TRBJ1-5|-
CASLIGDSNQPQHF
TGTGCCAGCCTGATCGGGGATAGCAATCAGCCCCAGCATTTT
>TRBD1|TRBV23-1|TRBJ2-2|-
CASSQQGAHPRHTGELFF
TGCGCCAGCAGTCAACAGGGGGCCCACCCCCGACACACCGGGGAGCTGTTTTTT
>TRBD1|TRBV28|TRBJ1-4|-
CASSDLQGGEKLFF
TGTGCCAGCAGTGACTTACAGGGGGGGGAAAAACTGTTTTTT
>TRBD1|TRBV7-2|TRBJ2-7|once
CASSFMGQGSEQYF
TGTGCCAGCAGCTTCATGGGACAGGGCTCCGAGCAGTACTTC
>TRBD1|TRBV19|TRBJ1-1|-
CATRDRDTEAFF
TGTGCCACGAGAGACAGGGATACTGAAGCTTTCTTT
>TRBD2|TRBV10-1|TRBJ2-2|few
CASSESQRGGDTGELFF
TGCGCCAGCAGTGAGTCTCAGCGGGGTGGCGACACCGGGGAGCTGTTTTTT
>TRBD1|TRBV9|TRBJ2-7|-
CASSVGWTGTYEQYF
TGTGCCAGCAGCGTAGGTTGGACAGGGACCTACGAGCAGTACTTC
>-|TRBV1|TRBJ2-6|-
CTSSQGGAGVSGANVLTF
TGCACCAGCAGCCAAGGTGGGGCAGGGGTTTCTGGGGCCAACGTCCTGACTTTC
>-|TRBV5-8|TRBJ2-7|-
CASSTGTKGYEQYF
TGTGCCAGCAGCACCGGGACCAAGGGCTACGAGCAGTACTTC
>-|TRBV5-5|TRBJ1-4|-
CASSLVDREKLFF
TGTGCCAGCAGCTTGGTGGACAGAGAAAAACTGTTTTTT
>-|TRBV19|TRBJ1-1|-
CASTPQGWYTEAFF
TGTGCCAGTACCCCCCAGGGGTGGTACACTGAAGCTTTCTTT
>-|TRBV4-1|TRBJ2-7|few
CASSQLDWDKNSYEQYF
TGCGCCAGCAGCCAGCTAGACTGGGACAAGAACTCCTACGAGCAGTACTTC
>-|TRBV5-4|TRBJ1-2|-
CASSLNYGVQVRYGYTF
TGTGCCAGCAGCTTGAATTACGGGGTCCAGGTCCGCTATGGCTACACCTTC
>-|TRBV21-1|TRBJ1-1|-
CASSKGDRGCLNTEAFF
TGTGCCAGCAGCAAAGGGGACAGGGGGTGCTTGAACACTGAAGCTTTCTTT
>-|TRBV5-6|TRBJ2-6|-
CASSLKPGSGANVLTF
TGTGCCAGCAGCTTGAAACCGGGCTCTGGGGCCAACGTCCTGACTTTC
>-|TRBV10-2|TRBJ2-5|once
CASRRWVGLEETQYF
TGCGCCAGCAGAAGATGGGTCGGTCTGGAGGAGACCCAGTACTTC
>-|TRBV5-1|TRBJ2-7|-
CASSLRGTTGYEQYF
TGCGCCAGCAGCTTGAGGGGGACCACGGGGTACGAGCAGTACTTC
>TRBD2|TRBV7-9|TRBJ2-7|-
CASSSRGGLTLSEQYF
TGTGCCAGCAGCTCTCGGGGGGGACTCACTCTTTCCGAGCAGTACTTC
>-|TRBV28|TRBJ2-5|-
CASALPGEQETQYF
TGTGCCAGCGCCCTTCCTGGGGAACAAGAGACCCAGTACTTC
>-|TRBV19|TRBJ2-1|-
CASHREGSSYNEQFF
TGTGCCAGTCACAGGGAGGGGAGCTCCTACAATGAGCAGTTCTTC
>-|TRBV10-1|TRBJ1-1|-
CASSGGMNTEAFF
TGCGCCAGTTCGGGGGGGATGAACACTGAAGCTTTCTTT
>TRBD2|TRBV28|TRBJ2-1|-
CASSLFPAGYLAGTIVSYNEQFF
TGTGCCAGCAGTTTATTTCCAGCGGGGTATCTAGCGGGAACGATCGTCTCCTACAATGAGCAGTTCTTC
>-|TRBV11-2|TRBJ1-2|-
CASSLGGTSYGYTF
TGTGCCAGCAGCTTGGGAGGGACTAGCTATGGCTACACCTTC
>TRBD2|TRBV7-9|TRBJ2-1|-
CASSLTESGDFYNDYRRFF
TGTGCCAGCAGCTTAACCGAGAGCGGGGACTTCTACAATGACTATCGTAGGTTCTTC
>TRBD1|TRBV6-1|TRBJ2-7|once
CASREDRGLYEQYF
TGTGCCAGCAGAGAGGACAGGGGATTATACGAGCAGTACTTC
>-|TRBV29-1|TRBJ1-3|-
CSVEDRTAKSSGNTIYF
TGCAGCGTTGAAGACCGAACAGCAAAGAGCTCTGGAAACACCATATATTTT
>TRBD2|TRBV5-4|TRBJ2-1|-
CASSLDRGGEQFF
TGTGCCAGCAGCTTGGACCGCGGGGGGGAGCAGTTCTTC
>-|TRBV7-2|TRBJ2-4|-
CASQGLLAKNIQYF
TGTGCCAGCCAGGGGTTACTAGCCAAAAACATTCAGTACTTC
>-|TRBV6-1|TRBJ1-3|-
CASSERQTLSGNTIYF
TGTGCCAGCAGTGAAAGGCAGACTCTCTCTGGAAACACCATATATTTT
>-|TRBV28|TRBJ2-7|few
CASSFRGGTYEQYF
TGTGCCAGCAGTTTCAGGGGAGGGACCTACGAGCAGTACTTC
>-|TRBV9|TRBJ2-7|few
CASSVTGSSYEQYF
TGTGCCAGCAGCGTAACAGGGTCCTCCTACGAGCAGTACTTC
>-|TRBV19|TRBJ1-5|-
CASSIARTSQHF
TGTGCCAGTAGTATAGCTCGTACATCCCAGCATTTT
>-|TRBV6-5|TRBJ1-6|-
CASRSYNSPLHF
TGTGCCAGCAGATCCTATAATTCACCCCTCCACTTT
>-|TRBV20-1|TRBJ2-4|once
CSARETGGQYF
TGCAGTGCTAGGGAGACGGGGGGCCAGTACTTC
>-|TRBV6-5|TRBJ1-2|-
CASRPGGGFRYGYTF
TGTGCCAGCAGACCCGGGGGAGGATTCCGGTATGGCTACACCTTC
>TRBD2|TRBV11-2|TRBJ2-2|-
CASSSLKRGTGELFF
TGTGCCAGCAGCTCCCTGAAGCGGGGAACCGGGGAGCTGTTTTTT